The next 18 T cell receptor beta chains were all read from a single sample in a study of Ad26.COV2.S vaccination and SARS-CoV-2 variants. The treatment was: 15 to 20 received Ad26.COV2.S at low or high dose, single or two shots; about 5 received placebo; per-sample allocation not given. Samples analyzed were those drawn on day 63 after the first vaccine or placebo injection. Measured with immunoSEQ multiplex PCR; TCRdb has only the in-frame clones, and not every one. The data hold 300,000 to 350,000 clones, with around 89% observed a single time. Sequenced here: peripheral blood, sampled in a trial of Ad26.COV2.S vaccine versus placebo. Receptors were obtained from a person aged 18 to 59 who received the Ad26.COV2.S COVID-19 vaccine or a placebo.

This clone was picked up a small number of times. The chain recombines TRBV28 with TRBJ2-3; 12 nucleotides match TRBD2. The germline V gene encodes CDR1 MDHEN and CDR2 SYDVKM. The length of the CDR3 is 15 residues. The V and J ends lost 6 bases and 4 bases, in that order; junction bases with no gene match: 5. The CDR3 nucleotides are TGTGCCAGCAGCGCACTAGCGGGAGGACCAGATACGCAGTATTTT. It specifies CASSALAGGPDTQYF.

This sequence joins TRBV7-2 and TRBJ1-2; D is unclear. This CDR3 comprises 12 residues. Trimming took off 6 bases at V and 7 bases at J, with 12 bases between the two ends. Germline CDR1 reads SGHTA; CDR2 reads FQGNSA. The CDR3 reads CASSQDRTGYTF. CDR3 in DNA: TGTGCCAGCAGTCAAGATCGGACTGGCTACACCTTC. Full variable domain (missing parts from reference TRBV7-2 and TRBJ1-2): GAGVSQSPSNKVTEKGKDVELRCDPISGHTALYWYRQSLGQGLEFLIYFQGNSAPDKSGLPSDRFSAERTGGSVSTLTIQRTQQEDSAVYLCASSQDRTGYTFGSGTRLTVV.

J is TRBJ1-2 and V is TRBV7-9; D ambiguous. Deletions cut 5 bases from V and 3 bases from J, with 7 bases between. The CDR3 has 12 residues. Germline V gives CDR1 SEHNR, CDR2 FQNEAQ (reference sequence). CDR3 in amino acids: CASSHVDYGYTF. The CDR3 DNA is TGTGCCAGCAGCCATGTCGACTATGGCTACACCTTC.

The V gene is TRBV4-1, the J gene TRBJ2-1, with TRBD2 matching over 8 bases. The CDR3 contains 16 residues. The germline V gene has CDR1 MGHRA and CDR2 YSYEKL. With 0 bases clipped from V and 5 bases from J, the junction kept 6 bases outside the gene matches. This CDR3 reads CASSQEAGGVHNEQFF. The CDR3 region has the DNA TGCGCCAGCAGCCAAGAGGCGGGGGGCGTTCACAATGAGCAGTTCTTC.

This chain links TRBV5-1 with TRBJ2-3; D gene ambiguous. V was pared by 7 bases and J by 4 bases, with 19 bases between. This CDR3 contains 15 residues. Germline V gives CDR1 SGHRS, CDR2 YFSETQ. The CDR3, as DNA: TGCGCCAGCTCGGAAGATCGCAACCGTCCAGATACGCAGTATTTT. Its protein product is CASSEDRNRPDTQYF.

This chain uses TRBV5-1 with TRBJ1-1; D possibly corresponds to TRBD1 (6 bases). V gave up 0 bases and J gave up 4 bases, with 16 bases separating them. This CDR3 is 16 amino acids long. CDR1 is SGHRS and CDR2 is YFSETQ in the germline V gene. This chain's CDR3 is CASSLDFGGPPTEAFF. For the CDR3, the DNA is TGCGCCAGCAGCTTGGACTTCGGGGGGCCCCCCACTGAAGCTTTCTTT.

In its sample, this clone was seen a few times. The rearrangement joins TRBV28 to TRBJ1-2; D perhaps matches TRBD1 (6 bases). This CDR3 comprises 18 residues. The germline V and J ends were trimmed by 1 base and 0 bases, with 18 bases remaining between them. Germline CDR1 and CDR2: MDHEN and SYDVKM. CDR3 in DNA: TGTGCCAGCAGTTTATCTATCGGGACCGGGACAACTAACTATGGCTACACCTTC. Protein sequence: CASSLSIGTGTTNYGYTF.

This chain uses TRBV7-8 with TRBJ1-5, with unresolved D. Germline V CDR1 and CDR2: SGHVS, FQNEAQ. The germline V and J ends were trimmed by 4 bases and 8 bases, with 12 bases remaining between them. The CDR3 contains 13 residues. The CDR3 is CASSSGGNEPQHF. The DNA for the CDR3 is TGTGCCAGCAGCTCAGGTGGCAACGAGCCCCAGCATTTT.

The chain links TRBV29-1 to TRBJ1-1, with D perhaps matching TRBD1 (5 bases). This CDR3 is built from 14 residues. Deletions cut 5 bases from V and 0 bases from J, with 13 bases between. Per germline, CDR1 SQVTM and CDR2 ANQGSEA. Written as DNA, the CDR3 is TGCAGCGTTATAGGGGACCTCATGAACACTGAAGCTTTCTTT. It codes for CSVIGDLMNTEAFF. Looking up the rest from reference TRBV29-1 and TRBJ1-1 gives the full variable domain: SAVISQKPSRDICQRGTSLTIQCQVDSQVTMMFWYRQQPGQSLTLIATANQGSEATYESGFVIDKFPISRPNLTFSTLTVSNMSPEDSSIYLCSVIGDLMNTEAFFGQGTRLTVV.

The chain is built from TRBV7-6 and TRBJ2-3, with unresolved D. The CDR3 consists of 14 residues. The ends were cut back, 3 bases at V and 6 bases at J, with 13 bases in the middle. Germline CDR1 and CDR2: SGHVS and FNYEAQ. This CDR3 is CASSFGPVGDTQYF. As DNA, the CDR3 is TGTGCCAGCAGCTTCGGACCAGTTGGGGATACGCAGTATTTT.

This chain joins TRBV29-1 and TRBJ2-2, with 13 nucleotides matching TRBD2. Germline CDR1 reads SQVTM; CDR2 reads ANQGSEA. Trimming removed 5 bases from V and 5 bases from J; junction bases left unmatched: 11. The CDR3 contains 17 residues. CDR3 sequence reads: CSVLTSGRARETGELFF. The CDR3 DNA follows: TGCAGCGTTCTTACTAGCGGGAGGGCCCGGGAAACCGGGGAGCTGTTTTTT.

J is TRBJ2-3 and V is TRBV3-1 (or the pseudogene TRBV3-2), with 8 bases aligning to TRBD2. V shed 0 bases and J 4 bases; nucleotides not matched to a gene: 6. Germline V gene sequence: CDR1 LGHDT, CDR2 YNNKEL (reference sequence). This CDR3 is 16 amino acids long. CDR3 bases: TGTGCCAGCAGCCAAGAAAGGAGCGGGAGCGCAGATACGCAGTATTTT. It yields the protein CASSQERSGSADTQYF.

This chain links TRBV15 with TRBJ2-7, with TRBD2 matching 9 bases. The V gene's germline CDR1 is LNHNV and CDR2 YYDKDF (reference sequence). With 5 bases clipped from V and 5 bases from J, the junction kept 7 bases outside the gene matches. The CDR3 is made up of 14 amino acids. The CDR3 reads CATSPPGLANEQYF. CDR3 in DNA: TGTGCCACCAGCCCTCCTGGACTAGCGAACGAGCAGTACTTC.

This chain joins TRBV7-2 and TRBJ1-5; D is uncertain. Germline CDR1 SGHTA, CDR2 FQGNSA. This CDR3 spans 14 amino acids. V gave up 5 bases and J gave up 2 bases, with 10 bases separating them. CDR3 sequence (DNA): TGTGCCAGCAGCCTGGTGCGGGGCAATCAGCCCCAGCATTTT. It encodes CASSLVRGNQPQHF.

The chain's CDR3 is CASSMDIPGGRYF. The CDR3 DNA follows: TGTGCCAGCAGTATGGACATCCCTGGCGGTCGGTATTTT. The rearrangement joins TRBV28 to TRBJ2-3, with a tentative D call TRBD1 (5 bases). The CDR3 contains 13 residues. Germline V CDR1 and CDR2: MDHEN, SYDVKM. V dropped 5 bases and J dropped 14 bases, with 20 bases sitting between them.

V gene TRBV6-2 or TRBV6-3 combines with J gene TRBJ1-1; D remains unclear. Germline CDR1 is MNHEY and CDR2 is SVGEGT. The CDR3 is 14 amino acids. Trimming stripped 4 bases from V and 6 bases from J, with 15 bases between. CDR3 region: CASSLRGSYAEAFF. The CDR3 DNA reads TGTGCCAGCAGTTTGAGAGGGAGTTACGCTGAAGCTTTCTTT.

The rearrangement joins TRBV3-1 (or the pseudogene TRBV3-2) to TRBJ1-5; D gene uncertain. The CDR3 loop spans 13 amino acids. With 0 bases removed from V and 6 bases from J, the gap between germline ends came to 6 bases. Germline CDR1 and CDR2: LGHDT and YNNKEL (reference sequence). The CDR3 sequence is CASSQDFSQPQHF. Written as DNA, the CDR3 is TGTGCCAGCAGCCAAGATTTCTCTCAGCCCCAGCATTTT.

V is TRBV5-1 and J is TRBJ2-3; D assignment may be TRBD1 or TRBD2 (5 bases each). The CDR3 has 15 residues. The V gene's germline CDR1 is SGHRS and CDR2 YFSETQ. Deletions cut 5 bases from V and 2 bases from J, with 15 bases between. The CDR3 bases are TGCGCCAGCAGTCCACCTAGGGGACCCACAGATACGCAGTATTTT. This codes for CASSPPRGPTDTQYF.